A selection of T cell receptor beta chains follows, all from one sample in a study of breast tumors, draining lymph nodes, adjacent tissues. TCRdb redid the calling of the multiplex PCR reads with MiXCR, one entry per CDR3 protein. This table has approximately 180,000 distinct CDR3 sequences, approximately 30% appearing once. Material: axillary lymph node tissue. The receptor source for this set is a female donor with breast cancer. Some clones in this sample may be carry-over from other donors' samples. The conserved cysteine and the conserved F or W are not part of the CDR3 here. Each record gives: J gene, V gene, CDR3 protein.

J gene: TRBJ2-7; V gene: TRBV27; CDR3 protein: ASSQALGVEQY
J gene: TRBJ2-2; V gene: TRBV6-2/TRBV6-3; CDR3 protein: ASSPQLAGVDTGELF
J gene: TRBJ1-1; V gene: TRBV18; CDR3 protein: ASSPYDKGTEAF
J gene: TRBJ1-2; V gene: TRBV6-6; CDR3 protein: ASSHSRRDGYT
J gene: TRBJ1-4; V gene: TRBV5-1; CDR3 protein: ASSFWGSNEKLF
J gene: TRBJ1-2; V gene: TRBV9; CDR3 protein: ASSVGTGPNLIYGYT
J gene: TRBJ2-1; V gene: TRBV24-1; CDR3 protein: ATSDSSGASYNEQF
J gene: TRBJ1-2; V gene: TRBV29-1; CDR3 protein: SAVGQDGYT
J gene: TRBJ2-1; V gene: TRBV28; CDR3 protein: ASPPDRSYNEQF
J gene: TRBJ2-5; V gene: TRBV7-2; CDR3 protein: ASSPRARGYRVETQY
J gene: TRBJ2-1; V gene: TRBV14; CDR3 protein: ASSHTAGGGYNEQF
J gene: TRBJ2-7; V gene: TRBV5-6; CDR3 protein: ASSLGLAGGEQY
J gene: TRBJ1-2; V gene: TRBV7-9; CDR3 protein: ASSLSVQEIGYT
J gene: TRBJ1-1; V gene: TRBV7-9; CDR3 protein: ASSSQGRNTEAF
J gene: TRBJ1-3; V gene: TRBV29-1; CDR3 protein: SVAGGTYGYTIY
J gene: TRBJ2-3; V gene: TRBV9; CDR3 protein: ASSDRGRTDTQY
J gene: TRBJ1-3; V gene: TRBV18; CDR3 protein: ASSPRGLSSGNTIY
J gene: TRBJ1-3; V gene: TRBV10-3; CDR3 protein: AIGVDRGSGNTIY
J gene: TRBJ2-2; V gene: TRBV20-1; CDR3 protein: SARDGSNTNTGELF
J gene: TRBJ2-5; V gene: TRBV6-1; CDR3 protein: ASSEAGSQETQY
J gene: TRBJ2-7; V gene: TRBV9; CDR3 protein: ASSSGGAEH
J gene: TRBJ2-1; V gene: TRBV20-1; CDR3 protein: SARFSGLVTNEQF
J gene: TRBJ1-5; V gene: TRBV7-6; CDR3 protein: ASSPLQGSNQPQH
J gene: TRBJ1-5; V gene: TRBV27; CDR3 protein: ASSPSGYQPQH
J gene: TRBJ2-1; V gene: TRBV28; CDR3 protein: ASNAQSSYNEQF
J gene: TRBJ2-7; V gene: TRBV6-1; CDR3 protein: ASSPLTGGASEQY
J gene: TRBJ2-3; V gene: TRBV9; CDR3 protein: ASSNSGGAGADTQY
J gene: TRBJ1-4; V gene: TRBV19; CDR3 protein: ASSDRATRAADEKLF
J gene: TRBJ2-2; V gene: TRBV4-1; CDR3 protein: ASSPGAVAGEVGELF
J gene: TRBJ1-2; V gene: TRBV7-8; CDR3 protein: ASSLEGAFYGYT
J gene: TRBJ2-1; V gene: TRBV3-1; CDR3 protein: ASSPRQGRRNEQF
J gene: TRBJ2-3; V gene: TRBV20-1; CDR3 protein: SAGRPAGGATDTQY